The text below deals with one T cell receptor (beta chain). Germline V gene lookup returns CDR1 SGHKS and CDR2 YYEKEE (reference sequence). V lost 0 bases, J lost 8 bases, and 14 bases lay in between. The CDR3 is 14 amino acids. This sample was included in a study of control samples from healthy donors and cancer patients. Repertoires were generated with immunoSEQ multiplex PCR, while TCRdb's copy carries only in-frame clones and drops some. The table shows a few hundred thousand clones, with approximately 92% occurring only once. V usage is TRBV5-5 and J usage is TRBJ1-1, with D possibly matching TRBD1 (6 bases). The receptor was derived from a man aged 35-49 years with head and neck cancer. Sequences were obtained from PBMCs. CDR3 sequence reads: CASSLVGGRGEAFF. The CDR3 DNA follows: TGTGCCAGCAGCTTGGTTGGGGGCAGAGGCGAAGCTTTCTTT. Combining the CDR3 with reference TRBV5-5 and TRBJ1-1 gives the whole variable domain DAGVTQSPTHLIKTRGQQVTLRCSPISGHKSVSWYQQVLGQGPQFIFQYYEKEERGRGNFPDRFSARQFPNYSSELNVNALLLGDSALYLCASSLVGGRGEAFFGQGTRLTVV.